This is a list of T cell receptor beta chains from one sample in a study of control samples from healthy donors and cancer patients. TCRdb keeps only in-frame clones here, not all; method: immunoSEQ multiplex PCR. The profile shows more than 95,000 clones, approximately 93% of them singletons. Source material: blood. The origin of the receptors is a man aged 18 to 30 in good health. Each CDR3 is given with its conserved first and last residue. D genes are given only for firm matches. For some rows the clone size is stated as once, few or many, or as a class when expanded; others skip it.

D gene	V gene	J gene	clone size	CDR3 DNA	CDR3 protein
.	TRBV19	TRBJ2-2	.	TGTGCCAGTAGTAGGTGGGACAAATACACCGGGGAGCTGTTTTTT	CASSRWDKYTGELFF
TRBD2	TRBV27	TRBJ2-7	.	TGTGCCAGCAGTTTTAGGGAGGGACGCGAGCAGTACTTC	CASSFREGREQYF
.	TRBV20-1	TRBJ1-1	.	TGCAGTGCTAGAGTATCGGCTGAAGCTTTCTTT	CSARVSAEAFF
.	TRBV6-5	TRBJ1-6	.	TGTGCCAGCACTGGGACCCAGAGCTATGATTCACCCCTCCACTTT	CASTGTQSYDSPLHF
TRBD1	TRBV27	TRBJ1-1	.	TGTGCCAGCAGTTTGGGCAGGGGGCAAACTGAAGCTTTCTTT	CASSLGRGQTEAFF
.	TRBV2	TRBJ1-1	.	TGTGCCAGCAGGGACATCTTAGGGGAGAACACTGAAGCTTTCTTT	CASRDILGENTEAFF
TRBD1	TRBV28	TRBJ2-7	.	TGTGCCAGCACGGGTCCGGGACAGGGTAGAAACGAGCAGTACTTC	CASTGPGQGRNEQYF
.	TRBV27	TRBJ1-2	.	TGTGCCAGCAGTTTATTTGGGGGGGGAAACTATGGCTACACCTTC	CASSLFGGGNYGYTF
TRBD1	TRBV7-9	TRBJ1-2	.	TGTGCCAGCAGCTTAGGACAGGGAGGGAGGACCTTC	CASSLGQGGRTF
.	TRBV10-3	TRBJ1-1	.	TGTGCCATCAGTGGCGGACTGAGCACTGAAGCTTTCTTT	CAISGGLSTEAFF
.	TRBV10-2	TRBJ2-1	.	TGCGCCAGTGAGTACGGGCGGGGTCGTTTCAATGAGCAGTTCTTC	CASEYGRGRFNEQFF
.	TRBV27	TRBJ2-7	.	TGTGCCAGCAGTTTAGGGGGTGGATACGAGCAGTACTTC	CASSLGGGYEQYF
.	TRBV6-5	TRBJ1-3	.	TGTGCCAGCAGTTCTATGGCAGCTGGAAACACCATATATTTT	CASSSMAAGNTIYF
.	TRBV9	TRBJ1-1	.	TGTGCCAGCAGCCCATCATCCCAAATCGACACTGAAGCTTTCTTT	CASSPSSQIDTEAFF
TRBD1	TRBV6-4	TRBJ1-4	.	TGTGCCAGCAGTGATCCGGGACAGGGACTGTTAAAACTGTTTTTT	CASSDPGQGLLKLFF
TRBD1	TRBV28	TRBJ1-4	.	TGTGCCAGCAGTAAAACGGGGACAGGGGGGAATGAAAAACTGTTTTTT	CASSKTGTGGNEKLFF
TRBD1	TRBV7-6	TRBJ2-3	.	TGTGCCAGCAGCTTAGGGTGGCAGGGGGCCGCAGATACGCAGTATTTT	CASSLGWQGAADTQYF
.	TRBV4-1	TRBJ1-1	.	TGCGCCAGCAGCCATGAGGACCCCTCAGCGAACACTGAAGCTTTCTTT	CASSHEDPSANTEAFF
.	TRBV15	TRBJ1-5	.	TGTGCCACCAGCAGGCGGGGGGAGGGGGTTGGGCAGCCCCAGCATTTT	CATSRRGEGVGQPQHF
.	TRBV3-1/TRBV3-2	TRBJ2-5	.	TGTGCCAGCAGCCAACCAGGACGCCAAGAGACCCAGTACTTC	CASSQPGRQETQYF
TRBD1	TRBV6-1	TRBJ1-5	once	TGTGCCAGCAGTGAAGCAGGACAGGGTGTATTTCAGCCCCAGCATTTT	CASSEAGQGVFQPQHF
.	TRBV5-1	TRBJ1-1	few	TGCGCCAGCCGGAAACGAGAAAGCCAGGGAGATGGAAACACTGAAGCTTTCTTT	CASRKRESQGDGNTEAFF
.	TRBV19	TRBJ2-2	.	TGTGCCAGTAGGGACGGAGACACCGGGGAGCTGTTTTTT	CASRDGDTGELFF
.	TRBV29-1	TRBJ1-5	.	TGCAGCGTTGAAGTTTTAGGGGACGTGAATCAGCCCCAGCATTTT	CSVEVLGDVNQPQHF
.	TRBV5-5	TRBJ1-1	.	TGTGCCAGCAGCTTGGGAGGGCGGAACACTGAAGCTTTCTTT	CASSLGGRNTEAFF
TRBD2	TRBV5-1	TRBJ2-1	.	TGCGCCAGCGCCCGTACTAGGCGGGAGGACAATGAGCAGTTCTTC	CASARTRREDNEQFF
.	TRBV7-3	TRBJ2-7	.	TGTGCCAGCAGCTTAACAGGTGGTGGGGGAGGCGGCGAGCAGTACTTC	CASSLTGGGGGGEQYF
.	TRBV4-1	TRBJ1-2	.	TGCGCCAGCAGCCAAGCGGCAGGGACGGGAGCTAACTATGGCTACACCTTC	CASSQAAGTGANYGYTF
TRBD2	TRBV3-1/TRBV3-2	TRBJ2-1	.	TGTGCCAGCAGCCCGGGAGGGACTCATACAGATGAGCAGTTCTTC	CASSPGGTHTDEQFF
.	TRBV4-3	TRBJ1-1	.	TGCGCCAGCAGCCGCATCCACAGGGATACCACTGAAGCTTTCTTT	CASSRIHRDTTEAFF
.	TRBV18	TRBJ1-2	.	TGTGCCAGCTTAGGGGGATCCAACTATGGCTACACCTTC	CASLGGSNYGYTF
.	TRBV12-3/TRBV12-4	TRBJ1-4	.	TGTGCCAGCAGTCGACAGGCCCGGGAAAAACTGTTTTTT	CASSRQAREKLFF
TRBD1	TRBV6-2/TRBV6-3	TRBJ1-4	.	TGTGCCAGCAGTTCGGCCGGACAGGGAGGTGAAAAACTGTTTTTT	CASSSAGQGGEKLFF
TRBD1	TRBV18	TRBJ1-1	.	TGTGCCAGCTCACCGGCGGCAGGGGGACCGAACACTGAAGCTTTCTTT	CASSPAAGGPNTEAFF
.	TRBV21-1	TRBJ1-2	.	TGTGCCAGGAGGGGGTGGTATGGCTACACCTTC	CARRGWYGYTF
.	TRBV6-5	TRBJ1-1	.	TGTGCCAGCAGTTTGACAGCGAACACTGAAGCTTTCTTT	CASSLTANTEAFF
.	TRBV29-1	TRBJ2-7	.	TGCAGCGTTTCCTCTTCGCAGGTGGCTCTCGAGCAGTACTTC	CSVSSSQVALEQYF
TRBD1	TRBV30	TRBJ1-3	many	TGTGCCTGGAGTGTTTTACAGGGGCCTAGCTCTGGAAACACCATATATTTT	CAWSVLQGPSSGNTIYF
.	TRBV3-1/TRBV3-2	TRBJ1-1	.	TGTGCCAGCAGTCACAGTCGCCTGAACACTGAAGCTTTCTTT	CASSHSRLNTEAFF
.	TRBV7-8	TRBJ2-5	.	TGTGCCAGCACCATAACGGGGTTGGTGTCCGTAGGCCAAGAGACCCAGTACTTC	CASTITGLVSVGQETQYF
.	TRBV4-1	TRBJ1-2	.	TGCGCCAGCAGCCAAGCGCGGGTTAACTATGGCTACACCTTC	CASSQARVNYGYTF
TRBD1	TRBV19	TRBJ2-7	.	TGTGCCAGTAGTATGCGGACAGGGTACGACGAGCAGTACTTC	CASSMRTGYDEQYF
.	TRBV28	TRBJ1-3	.	TGTGCCACTGCGGTCGACAGGTTCGGGGGGACTGGTGGAAACACCATATATTTT	CATAVDRFGGTGGNTIYF
TRBD1	TRBV27	TRBJ1-1	.	TGTGCCAGCAGTCCTCAGGGGGGGGGCCCCACTGAAGCTTTCTTT	CASSPQGGGPTEAFF
.	TRBV13	TRBJ2-1	.	TGTGCCAGCAGCTCGCCGGGATACCGGGGGAATGAGCAGTTCTTC	CASSSPGYRGNEQFF
TRBD1	TRBV18	TRBJ1-1	.	TGTGCCAGCTCAACAGAGACAGGGGGCACTGAAGCTTTCTTT	CASSTETGGTEAFF
.	TRBV2	TRBJ2-1	.	TGTGCCAGTAATGTTAATGAGCAGTTCTTC	CASNVNEQFF
TRBD1	TRBV10-3	TRBJ2-7	.	TGTGCCACTAAAACAACACAGGGGGCGAAGTACTTC	CATKTTQGAKYF
TRBD1	TRBV7-2	TRBJ1-1	once	TGTGCCAGCAGCCCCTGGGACAGTGGGAACACTGAAGCTTTCTTT	CASSPWDSGNTEAFF
TRBD2	TRBV2	TRBJ2-5	.	TGTGCCAGCAGTGCTCCAGGGACTAGCGGGGGGCAATACCAAGAGACCCAGTACTTC	CASSAPGTSGGQYQETQYF
TRBD1	TRBV7-2	TRBJ1-2	.	TGTGCCAGCAGCGTTGCGACAGGGAGGGATGGCTACACCTTC	CASSVATGRDGYTF
TRBD2	TRBV5-1	TRBJ2-7	.	TGCGCCAGCACCCTAACCAAGACCGGGACTAGCGGGCCTTACGAGCAGTACTTC	CASTLTKTGTSGPYEQYF
TRBD1	TRBV7-9	TRBJ1-1	.	TGTGCCAGCAGCAGAACAGGGCCCTGGCGGGACAGCGAAGCTTTCTTT	CASSRTGPWRDSEAFF
TRBD1	TRBV7-3	TRBJ1-1	.	TGTGCTGGGACAGGGGACACTGAAGCTTTCTTT	CAGTGDTEAFF
.	TRBV1	TRBJ1-1	.	TGCACCAGCAGCCAAGCCACGTATCAGGGGAACACTGAAGCTTTCTTT	CTSSQATYQGNTEAFF
.	TRBV7-8	TRBJ1-2	.	TGTGCCAGCAGCTTCGGGGAACGGACAGATAACTATGGCTACACCTTC	CASSFGERTDNYGYTF
.	TRBV7-2	TRBJ2-7	.	TGTGCCAGCAGCTCACACTACCCGGTCGAGCAGTACTTC	CASSSHYPVEQYF